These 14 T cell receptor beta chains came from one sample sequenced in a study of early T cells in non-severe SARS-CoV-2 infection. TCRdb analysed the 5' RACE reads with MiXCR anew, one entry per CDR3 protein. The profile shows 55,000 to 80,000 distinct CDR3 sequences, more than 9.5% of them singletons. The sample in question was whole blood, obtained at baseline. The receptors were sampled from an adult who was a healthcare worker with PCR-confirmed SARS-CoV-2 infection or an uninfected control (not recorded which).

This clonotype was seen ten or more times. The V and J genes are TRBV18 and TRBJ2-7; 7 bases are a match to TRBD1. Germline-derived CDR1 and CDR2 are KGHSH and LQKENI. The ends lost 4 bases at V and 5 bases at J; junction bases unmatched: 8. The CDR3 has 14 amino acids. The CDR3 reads CASSLTGAYDEQYF. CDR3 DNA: TGTGCCAGCTCACTTACAGGGGCCTACGACGAGCAGTACTTC.

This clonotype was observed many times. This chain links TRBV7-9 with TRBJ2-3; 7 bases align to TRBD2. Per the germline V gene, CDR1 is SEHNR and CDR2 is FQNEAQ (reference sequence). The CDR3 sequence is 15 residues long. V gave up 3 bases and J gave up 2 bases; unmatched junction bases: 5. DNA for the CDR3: TGTGCCAGCAGCTTCCCAGCGGGATCCACAGATACGCAGTATTTT. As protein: CASSFPAGSTDTQYF.

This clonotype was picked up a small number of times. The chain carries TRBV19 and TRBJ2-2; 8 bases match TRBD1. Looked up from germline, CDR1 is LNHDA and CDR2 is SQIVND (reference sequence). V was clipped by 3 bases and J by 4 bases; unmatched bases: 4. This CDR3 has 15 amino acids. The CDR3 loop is CASSMTGVVTGELFF. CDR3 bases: TGTGCCAGTAGTATGACAGGGGTGGTCACCGGGGAGCTGTTTTTT.

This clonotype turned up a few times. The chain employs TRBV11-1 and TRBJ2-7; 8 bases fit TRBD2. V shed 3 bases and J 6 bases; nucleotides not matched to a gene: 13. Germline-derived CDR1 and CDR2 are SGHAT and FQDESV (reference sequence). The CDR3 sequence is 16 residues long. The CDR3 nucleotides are TGTGCCAGCAGCTTCTCGACCGGGACTAGGCTCGGCGAGCAGTACTTC. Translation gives CASSFSTGTRLGEQYF.

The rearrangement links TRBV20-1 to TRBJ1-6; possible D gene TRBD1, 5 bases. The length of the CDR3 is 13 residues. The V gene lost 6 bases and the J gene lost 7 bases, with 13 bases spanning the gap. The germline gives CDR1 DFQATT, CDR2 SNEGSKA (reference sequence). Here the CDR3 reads CSALGVENSPLHF. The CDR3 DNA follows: TGCAGTGCCCTGGGGGTAGAAAATTCACCCCTCCACTTT.

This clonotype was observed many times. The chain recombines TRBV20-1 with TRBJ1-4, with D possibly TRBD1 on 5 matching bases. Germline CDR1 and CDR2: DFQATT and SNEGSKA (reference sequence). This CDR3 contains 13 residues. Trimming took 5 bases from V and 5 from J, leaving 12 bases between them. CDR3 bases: TGCAGTGCTTCGGGACCCCGGAATGAAAAACTGTTTTTT. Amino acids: CSASGPRNEKLFF.

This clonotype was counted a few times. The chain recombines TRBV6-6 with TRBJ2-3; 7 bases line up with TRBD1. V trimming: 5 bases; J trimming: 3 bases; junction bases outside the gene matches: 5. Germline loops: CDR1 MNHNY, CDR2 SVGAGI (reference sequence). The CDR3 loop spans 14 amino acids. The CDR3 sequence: CASSTDRVTDTQYF. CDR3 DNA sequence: TGTGCCAGCAGTACCGACAGGGTGACAGATACGCAGTATTTT.

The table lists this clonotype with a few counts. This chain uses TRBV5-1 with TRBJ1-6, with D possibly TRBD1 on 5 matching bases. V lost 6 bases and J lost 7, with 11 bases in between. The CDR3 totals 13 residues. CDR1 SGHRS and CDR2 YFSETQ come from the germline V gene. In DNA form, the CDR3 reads TGCGCCAGCAATGCAGGGCAAAATTCACCCCTCCACTTT. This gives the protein CASNAGQNSPLHF.

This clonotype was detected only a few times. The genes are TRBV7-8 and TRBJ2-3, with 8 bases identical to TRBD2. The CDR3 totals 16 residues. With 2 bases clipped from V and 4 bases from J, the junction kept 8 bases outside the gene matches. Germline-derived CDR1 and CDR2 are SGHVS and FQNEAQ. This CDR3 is CASSLSNGRGADTQYF. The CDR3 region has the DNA TGTGCCAGCAGCTTATCGAACGGGAGGGGTGCAGATACGCAGTATTTT. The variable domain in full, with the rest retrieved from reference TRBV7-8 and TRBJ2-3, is GAGVSQSPRYKVAKRGQDVALRCDPISGHVSLFWYQQALGQGPEFLTYFQNEAQLDKSGLPSDRFFAERPEGSVSTLKIQRTQQEDSAVYLCASSLSNGRGADTQYFGPGTRLTVL.

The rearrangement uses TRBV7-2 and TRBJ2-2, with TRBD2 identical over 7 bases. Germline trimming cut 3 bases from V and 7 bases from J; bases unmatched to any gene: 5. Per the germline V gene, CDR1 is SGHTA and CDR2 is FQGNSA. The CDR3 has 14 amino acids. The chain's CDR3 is CASSLAGAHGELFF. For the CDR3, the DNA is TGTGCCAGCAGCTTGGCGGGAGCCCACGGGGAGCTGTTTTTT.

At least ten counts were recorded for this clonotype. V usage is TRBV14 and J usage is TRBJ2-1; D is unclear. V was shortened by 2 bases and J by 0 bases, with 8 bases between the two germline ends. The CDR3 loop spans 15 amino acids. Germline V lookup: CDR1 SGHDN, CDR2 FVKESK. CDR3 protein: CASSQYQSSYNEQFF. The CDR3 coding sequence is TGTGCCAGCAGCCAATACCAGAGCTCCTACAATGAGCAGTTCTTC.

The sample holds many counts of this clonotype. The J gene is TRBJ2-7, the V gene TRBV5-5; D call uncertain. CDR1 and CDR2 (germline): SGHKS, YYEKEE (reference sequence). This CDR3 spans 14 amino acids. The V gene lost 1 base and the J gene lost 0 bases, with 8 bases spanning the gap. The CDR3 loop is CASSLPTNSYEQYF. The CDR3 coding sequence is TGTGCCAGCAGCTTGCCGACCAACTCCTACGAGCAGTACTTC. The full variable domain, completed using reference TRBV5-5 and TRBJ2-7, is DAGVTQSPTHLIKTRGQQVTLRCSPISGHKSVSWYQQVLGQGPQFIFQYYEKEERGRGNFPDRFSARQFPNYSSELNVNALLLGDSALYLCASSLPTNSYEQYFGPGTRLTVT.

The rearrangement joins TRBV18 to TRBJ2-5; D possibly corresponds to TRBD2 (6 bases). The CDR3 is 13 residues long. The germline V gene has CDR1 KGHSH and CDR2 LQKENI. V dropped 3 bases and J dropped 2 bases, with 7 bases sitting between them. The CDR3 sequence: CASSPEGQETQYF. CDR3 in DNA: TGTGCCAGCTCACCGGAGGGACAAGAGACCCAGTACTTC.

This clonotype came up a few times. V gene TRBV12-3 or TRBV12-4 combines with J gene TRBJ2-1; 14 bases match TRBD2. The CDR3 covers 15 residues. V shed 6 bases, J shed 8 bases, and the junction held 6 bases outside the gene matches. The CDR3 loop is CASSFGLAGGHEQFF. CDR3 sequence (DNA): TGTGCCAGCAGCTTTGGACTAGCGGGAGGCCATGAGCAGTTCTTC.